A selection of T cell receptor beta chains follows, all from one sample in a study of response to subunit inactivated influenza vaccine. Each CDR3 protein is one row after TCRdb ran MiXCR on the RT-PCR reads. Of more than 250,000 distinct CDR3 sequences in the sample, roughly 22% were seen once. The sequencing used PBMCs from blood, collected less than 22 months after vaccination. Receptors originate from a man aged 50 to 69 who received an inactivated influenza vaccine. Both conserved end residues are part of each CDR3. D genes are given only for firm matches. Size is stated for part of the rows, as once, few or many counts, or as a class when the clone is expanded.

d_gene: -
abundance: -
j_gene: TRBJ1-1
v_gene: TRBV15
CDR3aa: CATSRSPGNTEAFF
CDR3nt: TGTGCCACCAGCAGAAGCCCGGGGAACACTGAAGCTTTCTTT

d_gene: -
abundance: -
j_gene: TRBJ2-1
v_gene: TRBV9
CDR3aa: CASSVGLSSSYNEQFF
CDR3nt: TGTGCCAGCAGCGTAGGGTTATCAAGCTCCTACAATGAGCAGTTCTTC

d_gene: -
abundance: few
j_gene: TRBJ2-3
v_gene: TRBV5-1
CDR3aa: CASSLVGPSTDTQYF
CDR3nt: TGCGCCAGCAGCTTGGTAGGACCTAGCACAGATACGCAGTATTTT

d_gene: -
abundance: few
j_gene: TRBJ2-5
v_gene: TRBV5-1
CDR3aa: CASSRDTVQTQYF
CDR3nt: TGCGCCAGCAGCAGGGACACTGTCCAGACCCAGTACTTC

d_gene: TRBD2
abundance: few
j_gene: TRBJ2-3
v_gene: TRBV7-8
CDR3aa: CASSLAIVAGGLSTDTQYF
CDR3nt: TGTGCCAGCAGCTTAGCTATCGTGGCGGGAGGCCTTAGCACAGATACGCAGTATTTT

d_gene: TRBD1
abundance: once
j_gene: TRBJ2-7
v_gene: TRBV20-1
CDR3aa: CSAKNRDSSYEQYF
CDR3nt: TGCAGTGCTAAGAACCGGGACAGCTCCTACGAGCAGTACTTC

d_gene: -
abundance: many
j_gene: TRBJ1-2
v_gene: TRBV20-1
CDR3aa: CSARGPVGGYTF
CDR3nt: TGCAGTGCTAGAGGCCCAGTGGGGGGCTACACCTTC

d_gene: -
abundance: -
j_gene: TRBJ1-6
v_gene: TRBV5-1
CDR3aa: CASSLDRTGSPLHF
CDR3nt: TGCGCCAGCAGCTTGGACAGGACCGGTTCACCCCTCCACTTT

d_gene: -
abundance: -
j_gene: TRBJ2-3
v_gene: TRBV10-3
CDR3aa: CAISESIGPDTQYF
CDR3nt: TGTGCCATCAGTGAGTCAATTGGGCCAGATACGCAGTATTTT

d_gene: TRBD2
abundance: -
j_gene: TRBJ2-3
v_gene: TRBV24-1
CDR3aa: CATSAQSGSSDTQYF
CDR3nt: TGTGCCACCAGTGCGCAAAGCGGGAGTTCAGATACGCAGTATTTT

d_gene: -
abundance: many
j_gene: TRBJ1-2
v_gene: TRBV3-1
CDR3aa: CASSQAAAQLYGYTF
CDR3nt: TGTGCCAGCAGCCAAGCGGCAGCTCAACTCTATGGCTACACCTTC

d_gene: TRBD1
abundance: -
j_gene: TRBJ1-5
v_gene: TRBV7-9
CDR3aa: CASSRGQGDNQPQHF
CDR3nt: TGTGCCAGCAGCAGAGGACAGGGGGACAATCAGCCCCAGCATTTT

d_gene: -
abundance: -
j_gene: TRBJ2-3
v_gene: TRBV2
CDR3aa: CASSDLRDTQYF
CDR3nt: TGTGCCAGCAGTGATCTTAGAGATACGCAGTATTTT

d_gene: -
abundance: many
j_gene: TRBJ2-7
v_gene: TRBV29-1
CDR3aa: CSVEFSSHEQYF
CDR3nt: TGCAGCGTTGAATTCAGCAGCCACGAGCAGTACTTC

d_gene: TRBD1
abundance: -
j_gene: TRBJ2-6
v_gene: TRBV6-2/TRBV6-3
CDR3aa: CASSYSRGQGANVLTF
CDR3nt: TGTGCCAGCAGTTACTCAAGGGGGCAAGGGGCCAACGTCCTGACTTTC

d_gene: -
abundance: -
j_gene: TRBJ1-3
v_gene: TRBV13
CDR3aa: CASSLSAAASGNTIYF
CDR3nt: TGTGCCAGCAGCTTGAGTGCGGCGGCTTCTGGAAACACCATATATTTT